Presented here are 3 T cell receptor beta chains from one specimen sequenced in a study of identical twins. MiXCR, applied by TCRdb to the 5' RACE reads, yields one record per CDR3 protein. The data hold 250,000 or so distinct CDR3 sequences, with about 8.3% observed a single time. These data were likewise used in another study, on yellow fever vaccine responses in identical twins.

The sequenced sample consisted of CD8+ T cells sorted from blood. Every receptor here comes from a woman under 30 in good health.

In this sample, this clonotype turned up many times. The CDR3 region has the DNA TGCAGCGTTGAAGAGGGATTAACCGGGGAGCTGTTTTTT. This translates into CSVEEGLTGELFF. The chain has TRBV29-1 and TRBJ2-2; D not resolved. The CDR3 loop spans 13 amino acids. V shed 0 bases and J shed 5 bases, with 7 bases lying between them. Germline V gene lookup returns CDR1 SQVTM and CDR2 ANQGSEA.

Remarks on this clonotype: The conserved final phenylalanine or tryptophan is absent from the CDR3, which likely points to a read error. The chain links TRBV7-9 to TRBJ2-2; 8 nucleotides line up with TRBD1. The length of the CDR3 is 14 residues. J gave up 6 bases and V 7 bases, and 7 bases lay outside the gene matches. CDR1 is SEHNR, CDR2 FQNEAQ, per germline (reference sequence). CDR3 DNA: TGTGCCAGCAACGGACAGGGAGTCCCCGGGGAGCTGTTTCTT. This gives the protein CASNGQGVPGELFL.

This chain joins TRBV4-2 and TRBJ2-3; D is unclear. The CDR3 covers 16 residues. The germline V gene has CDR1 LGHNA and CDR2 YNFKEQ. V was clipped by 3 bases and J by 0 bases, with 13 bases between them. The DNA for the CDR3 is TGTGCCAGCAGCCAGCCCCCGGCGGCTAGCACAGATACGCAGTATTTT. Translating it yields CASSQPPAASTDTQYF.